This passage covers 15 T cell receptor beta chains from one sample sequenced in a study of identical twins. TCRdb redid the calling of the 5' RACE reads with MiXCR, one entry per CDR3 protein. The sample lists about 470,000 distinct CDR3 sequences; around 24% were seen once. Another study also made use of these data, one on T cells expressing NK-cell markers.

Sequenced input: CD4+ T cells sorted from blood. Every receptor here comes from a woman aged 18 to 35 in good health.

This clonotype was counted a few times. V gene TRBV6-4 combines with J gene TRBJ2-3; TRBD2 agrees at 10 bases. In germline, CDR1 is MRHNA, CDR2 SNTAGT. V gave up 2 bases and J gave up 4 bases; unmatched junction bases: 3. This CDR3 spans 15 amino acids. In DNA form, the CDR3 reads TGTGCCAGCAGTGACCCAGCGGGGGGGCCAGATACGCAGTATTTT. Protein product: CASSDPAGGPDTQYF.

The gene calls are TRBV20-1 and TRBJ1-6, with TRBD1 as a possible D gene (5 bases). Deletions cut 3 bases from V and 0 bases from J, with 12 bases between. The germline CDR1 and CDR2 sequences are DFQATT and SNEGSKA (reference sequence). This CDR3 contains 16 residues. CDR3 DNA sequence: TGCAGTGCTAGGGGGCGGGTGATCTCCTATAATTCACCCCTCCACTTT. Translating gives CSARGRVISYNSPLHF.

The V call is TRBV5-1, the J call TRBJ1-2; D unclear. From germline, CDR1 is SGHRS and CDR2 YFSETQ. The CDR3 spans 12 residues. V lost 7 bases to trimming and J lost 6 bases, with 13 bases between them. CDR3 amino acids: CASGGWEDGYTF. Here the CDR3 DNA reads TGCGCCAGCGGAGGTTGGGAGGATGGCTACACCTTC.

This clonotype has a handful of counts. V gene TRBV20-1 combines with J gene TRBJ2-5, with D possibly matching TRBD1 (6 bases). Per the germline V gene, CDR1 is DFQATT and CDR2 is SNEGSKA (reference sequence). With 2 bases removed from V and 2 bases from J, the gap between germline ends came to 9 bases. The CDR3 runs 13 residues. In DNA, the CDR3 is TGCAGTGCTAGATATAGGGGGCAAGAGACCCAGTACTTC. Its protein product is CSARYRGQETQYF.

This chain connects TRBV9 to TRBJ2-1; D is unclear. The V gene's germline CDR1 is SGDLS and CDR2 YYNGEE. This CDR3 has 15 amino acids. The V end was cut by 0 bases, the J end by 2 bases, with 9 bases between. CDR3: CASSVGWVAYNEQFF. Here the CDR3 DNA reads TGTGCCAGCAGCGTAGGCTGGGTCGCCTACAATGAGCAGTTCTTC.

This clonotype is a singleton in its sample. For the CDR3, the DNA is TGTGCCAGCCTCTTGGGACCCTACGAGCAGTACTTC. Amino acids: CASLLGPYEQYF. This chain uses TRBV6-6 with TRBJ2-7; D assignment may be TRBD1 or TRBD2 (5 bases each). Trimming stripped 8 bases from V and 2 bases from J, with 10 bases between. The CDR3 is 12 amino acids. Germline-derived CDR1 and CDR2 are MNHNY and SVGAGI (reference sequence).

The J gene is TRBJ2-3, the V gene TRBV6-2 or TRBV6-3; 9 bases fit TRBD2. Losses at the gene ends were 0 bases for V and 6 bases for J; bases not matched to a gene: 7. The CDR3 is 16 amino acids. Germline lookup yields CDR1 MNHEY and CDR2 SVGEGT. This CDR3 is CASSYSIAGVRDTQYF. CDR3 nucleotide sequence: TGTGCCAGCAGTTACTCGATAGCGGGAGTTCGTGATACGCAGTATTTT.

This rearrangement joins TRBV20-1 to TRBJ2-3, with 9 bases identical to TRBD2. Germline V CDR1 and CDR2: DFQATT, SNEGSKA (reference sequence). CDR3 size: 13 residues. The CDR3 protein is CCWGGRALDTQYF. The CDR3 coding sequence is TGCTGTTGGGGCGGGAGGGCCTTGGATACGCAGTATTTT.

The chain combines TRBV7-8 with TRBJ1-5, with D uncertain. The CDR3 has 15 amino acids. Germline CDR1 SGHVS, CDR2 FQNEAQ. The ends were cut back, 1 base at V and 9 bases at J, with 16 bases in the middle. DNA for the CDR3: TGTGCCAGCAGCTTAGGCAGACGACCGGAGGGGCCCCAGCATTTT. It translates to CASSLGRRPEGPQHF.

The chain is built from TRBV6-2 or TRBV6-3 and TRBJ2-1; D uncertain. The length of the CDR3 is 10 residues. CDR1 is MNHEY and CDR2 is SVGEGT in the germline V gene. The germline V and J ends were trimmed by 5 bases and 10 bases, with 6 bases remaining between them. The CDR3 DNA sequence: TGTGCCAGCAGTGATGGGGAGCAGTTCTTC. Its protein is CASSDGEQFF.

V and J are TRBV5-1 and TRBJ2-3, with 9 bases matching TRBD1. The CDR3 consists of 16 residues. Germline CDR1 and CDR2: SGHRS and YFSETQ. V was clipped by 0 bases and J by 4 bases; unmatched bases: 6. This chain's CDR3 is CASSLEGQGGSDTQYF. The CDR3 DNA sequence: TGCGCCAGCAGCTTGGAGGGACAGGGTGGATCAGATACGCAGTATTTT.

This chain links TRBV29-1 with TRBJ2-4, with a weak D call TRBD1 (8 bases). In germline, CDR1 is SQVTM, CDR2 ANQGSEA. CDR3 length equals 16 residues. Between the trimmed V and J ends, which lost 5 bases and 5 bases, there was a span of 22 bases. Written as DNA, the CDR3 is TGCAGCGTTAGGGGGACAGGCGGGGGAGATGAAAACATTCAGTACTTC. Protein product: CSVRGTGGGDENIQYF.

This clonotype was counted a few times. The chain uses TRBV7-2 and TRBJ2-7, with TRBD1 identical over 9 bases. The germline gives CDR1 SGHTA, CDR2 FQGNSA. The CDR3 extends over 14 amino acids. Trimming at V came to 3 bases and at J to 1 base, leaving 1 base not matched to a gene. This CDR3 reads CASSFGTGSYEQYF. In nucleotides, the CDR3 is TGTGCCAGCAGCTTCGGGACAGGGTCCTACGAGCAGTACTTC.

J is TRBJ1-4 and V is TRBV28; D might be TRBD1 (6 bases). V lost 3 bases and J lost 8, with 10 bases in between. Looked up from germline, CDR1 is MDHEN and CDR2 is SYDVKM. The CDR3 length is 13 residues. This CDR3 is CASSFTGIEKLFF. DNA of the CDR3: TGTGCCAGCAGTTTCACAGGGATCGAAAAACTGTTTTTT.

This clonotype has a handful of counts. V gene TRBV20-1 combines with J gene TRBJ2-7, with TRBD1 matching over 9 bases. Germline V CDR1 and CDR2: DFQATT, SNEGSKA (reference sequence). V shed 5 bases and J 0 bases; nucleotides not matched to a gene: 11. The CDR3 runs 16 residues. CDR3 protein: CSAARTGQGSSYEQYF. CDR3 nucleotides: TGCAGTGCTGCGCGAACTGGACAGGGGAGCTCCTACGAGCAGTACTTC.